This T cell receptor (beta chain) originates from a study of CD8 T cells in Susac syndrome. Sequencing of TCR beta covered CD8+ and CD4+ T cells obtained from blood. The multiple sclerosis controls comprised treatment-naive patients whose relapsing-remitting disease was stable or active. TEMRA cells were FACS-enriched, with CD8+ and CD4+ T cells isolated negatively. RNA in amounts of roughly 0.45 to 1 ug was reverse transcribed with random hexamers. Multiplex PCR with immunoSEQ amplified the TCR beta CDR3 across 54 Vbeta and 13 Jbeta. MiXCR, run by TCRdb on the immunoSEQ multiplex PCR reads, gives a single entry per CDR3 protein. The table shows about 180,000 distinct CDR3 sequences, with roughly 95% occurring only once. The sequence came from a human donor with multiple sclerosis. Sequencing used CD4+ T cells from PBMCs.

The CDR3 nucleotides read TGTGCCAGCTCACCACCTTCCGTAAGGTGCTATGGCTACACCTTC. This gives the protein CASSPPSVRCYGYTF. V is TRBV18 and J is TRBJ1-2; D call uncertain. CDR3 size: 15 residues. CDR1 KGHSH and CDR2 LQKENI come from the germline V gene. Trimming removed 0 bases at V and 4 bases at J, with 12 bases between.